This passage covers 15 T cell receptor beta chains from one sample sequenced in a study of blood T cell repertoires in COVID-19. Data came from immunoSEQ multiplex PCR; TCRdb stores just in-frame clones and leaves some out. The table has approximately 210,000 clones, less than 90% seen once. Source material: peripheral blood. The receptors derive from a man in his forties or fifties with active or convalescent COVID-19.

The chain joins TRBV5-1 to TRBJ2-3; maybe TRBD2 (5 bases). This CDR3 has 15 amino acids. With 3 bases removed from V and 0 bases from J, the gap between germline ends came to 11 bases. Germline values: CDR1 SGHRS, CDR2 YFSETQ. CDR3 coding DNA: TGCGCCAGCAGCTCCCTCGGAGGCAGCACAGATACGCAGTATTTT. It codes for CASSSLGGSTDTQYF.

V and J are TRBV11-2 and TRBJ1-4; D is possibly TRBD1 (5 bases). V lost 7 bases, J lost 4 bases, and 16 bases lay in between. The V gene's germline CDR1 is SGHAT and CDR2 FQNNGV. This CDR3 has 15 residues. The CDR3 nucleotides are TGTGCCAGCACCCTCACCGGGACTATTAATGAAAAACTGTTTTTT. This gives the protein CASTLTGTINEKLFF.

V is TRBV7-6 and J is TRBJ1-1; a weak D match, TRBD1 (6 bases). The CDR3 is made up of 17 amino acids. Germline CDR1 SGHVS, CDR2 FNYEAQ. V was cut by 0 bases and J by 6 bases, with 20 bases left in between. In nucleotides, the CDR3 is TGTGCCAGCAGCTTAGCAAGGGGGTCTAACAGGACACCTGAAGCTTTCTTT. Translation gives CASSLARGSNRTPEAFF.

V and J are TRBV19 and TRBJ1-2, with D possibly matching TRBD1 (5 bases). The CDR3 spans 14 residues. The V gene's germline CDR1 is LNHDA and CDR2 SQIVND (reference sequence). With 8 bases removed from V and 7 bases from J, the gap between germline ends came to 20 bases. DNA for the CDR3: TGTGCCAGTCACCTTTTCGGACAAATCGGTGGCTACACCTTC. It is translated as CASHLFGQIGGYTF.

In its sample, this clone was seen a few times. The J gene is TRBJ1-5, the V gene TRBV2; D is uncertain. The CDR3 length is 14 residues. Trimming pared 1 base from V and 7 bases from J, leaving 11 bases between. CDR1 is SNHLY, CDR2 FYNNEI, per germline. The CDR3 protein is CASSEDGGPQPQHF. The DNA for the CDR3 is TGTGCCAGCAGTGAAGACGGAGGGCCGCAGCCCCAGCATTTT.

Only one count was recorded for this clone. The chain carries TRBV5-4 and TRBJ1-2, with a tentative D call TRBD1 (5 bases). The V gene's germline CDR1 is SGHNT and CDR2 YYREEE (reference sequence). There are 16 residues in the CDR3. The germline V and J ends were trimmed by 2 bases and 7 bases, with 21 bases remaining between them. CDR3 nucleotides: TGTGCCAGCAGCTTAACTAACGCGGGGGAGGGAGGTGGCTACACCTTC. This codes for CASSLTNAGEGGGYTF.

This chain connects TRBV18 to TRBJ2-4, with TRBD2 as a possible D gene (5 bases). The germline V gene encodes CDR1 KGHSH and CDR2 LQKENI. The V end was cut by 0 bases, the J end by 0 bases, with 15 bases between. This CDR3 comprises 18 residues. The chain's CDR3 is CASSPPSSAELAKNIQYF. The CDR3 bases are TGTGCCAGCTCACCACCGTCATCAGCGGAACTAGCCAAAAACATTCAGTACTTC.

The rearrangement joins TRBV2 to TRBJ1-1; 8 nucleotides agree with TRBD1. The germline V gene encodes CDR1 SNHLY and CDR2 FYNNEI. The junction had 6 bases not matched to a gene; V was cut back by 6 bases and J by 0 bases. The CDR3 loop spans 15 amino acids. The CDR3 region is CASSPTGVMNTEAFF. CDR3 bases: TGTGCCAGCAGCCCGACAGGGGTGATGAACACTGAAGCTTTCTTT.

V usage is TRBV21-1 and J usage is TRBJ2-7; the D call of TRBD2 is as the table states it, not checked on the DNA. TRBV21-1 is tagged as a pseudogene. The CDR3 runs 16 residues. This CDR3 reads CASSKVADFLSYEQYF. CDR3 bases: TGTGCCAGCAGCAAAGTGGCGGATTTTTTGTCCTACGAGCAGTACTTC.

The V call is TRBV28, the J call TRBJ2-7, with TRBD2 matching 13 bases. The J segment lost 4 bases and the V segment lost 6 bases, leaving 6 bases of the junction unmatched. Germline loops: CDR1 MDHEN, CDR2 SYDVKM. CDR3 size: 15 residues. The CDR3 reads CASRDGLAGVYEQYF. DNA of the CDR3: TGTGCCAGCAGAGATGGACTAGCGGGAGTGTACGAGCAGTACTTC.

The chain combines TRBV28 with TRBJ1-5; tentative D call: TRBD1 (5 bases). V shed 3 bases and J shed 7 bases, with 10 bases lying between them. Per the germline V gene, CDR1 is MDHEN and CDR2 is SYDVKM. The CDR3 is 13 residues long. DNA of the CDR3: TGTGCCAGCAGTTTGTCAGGGCGGCAGCCCCAGCATTTT. Residues: CASSLSGRQPQHF. The complete variable domain, with remaining parts taken from reference TRBV28 and TRBJ1-5, reads DVKVTQSSRYLVKRTGEKVFLECVQDMDHENMFWYRQDPGLGLRLIYFSYDVKMKEKGDIPEGYSVSREKKERFSLILESASTNQTSMYLCASSLSGRQPQHFGDGTRLSIL.

The chain is built from TRBV7-9 and TRBJ1-3; no firm D call. The CDR3 is made up of 15 amino acids. Looked up from germline, CDR1 is SEHNR and CDR2 is FQNEAQ (reference sequence). The V end was cut by 4 bases, the J end by 0 bases, with 10 bases between. The DNA of the CDR3 is TGTGCCAGCAGCTCCACGACTGGCTCTGGAAACACCATATATTTT. Amino acid sequence: CASSSTTGSGNTIYF.

The genes are TRBV6-5 and TRBJ1-6; 10 positions agree with TRBD1. The CDR3 consists of 15 residues. The germline CDR1 and CDR2 sequences are MNHEY and SVGAGI. V was clipped by 6 bases and J by 7 bases; unmatched bases: 6. CDR3 residues: CASSIGQGDNSPLHF. In DNA, the CDR3 is TGTGCCAGCAGCATTGGACAGGGGGACAATTCACCCCTCCACTTT.

This clone was seen just once. The CDR3 DNA reads as TGCAGCGTCGCCCCCACGGCGGGTCCGAACACCGGGGAGCTGTTTTTT. Translation: CSVAPTAGPNTGELFF. This chain links TRBV29-1 with TRBJ2-2; D possibly corresponds to TRBD2 (5 bases). CDR3 length equals 16 residues. The V gene's germline CDR1 is SQVTM and CDR2 ANQGSEA. V was cut by 6 bases and J by 0 bases, with 17 bases left in between.

The V gene is TRBV6-5, the J gene TRBJ2-5; TRBD1 matches 7 bases. The CDR3 is 16 residues long. V lost 4 bases to trimming and J lost 6 bases; unmatched junction nucleotides: 14. Germline CDR1 is MNHEY and CDR2 is SVGAGI. CDR3 sequence (DNA): TGTGCCAGCAGTTTGGGCGAGGATAAGGGGGCACAGACCCAGTACTTC. As protein: CASSLGEDKGAQTQYF.